These 32 T cell receptor beta chains originate from one sample sequenced in a study of post-analysis software for immune sequencing data. For these receptors, no antigen is known. The study, taken as a whole, reports: The five TRBV segments detected at higher frequency in patients than in controls included TRBV5-6, TRBV5-1 and TRBV20-1.

Unique molecular identifiers tagged the TCR beta cDNA libraries. Each CDR3 protein is one row after TCRdb ran MiXCR on the PCR reads. The data show roughly 700,000 distinct CDR3 sequences, with just under 30% seen just once and more than 0.45% held by the top ten. Source material: blood. The receptors shown here come from a girl between 5 and 17 years old with multiple sclerosis.

The V gene is TRBV7-2, the J gene TRBJ1-6, with 8 bases lining up with TRBD1. Germline V gene lookup returns CDR1 SGHTA and CDR2 FQGNSA. The CDR3 has 16 amino acids. V was clipped by 4 bases and J by 6 bases; unmatched bases: 8. The CDR3 nucleotides read TGTGCCAGCAGCTCCCGGACAGGGTCGGGTAATTCACCCCTCCACTTT. This gives the protein CASSSRTGSGNSPLHF.

The chain uses TRBV7-2 and TRBJ1-5; 8 nucleotides line up with TRBD1. J gave up 6 bases and V 5 bases, and 9 bases lay outside the gene matches. Per germline, CDR1 SGHTA and CDR2 FQGNSA. The CDR3 extends over 15 amino acids. In DNA, the CDR3 is TGTGCCAGCAGCGTCGGACAGGGTGATAGTCAGCCCCAGCATTTT. Amino acid sequence: CASSVGQGDSQPQHF.

This clonotype turned up a few times. The gene calls are TRBV29-1 and TRBJ2-1, with a possible D match to TRBD1 (6 bases). Between the trimmed V and J ends, which lost 3 bases and 4 bases, there was a span of 13 bases. This CDR3 is 14 amino acids long. Germline V gene sequence: CDR1 SQVTM, CDR2 ANQGSEA. The DNA of the CDR3 is TGCAGCGTTGATGACAGGAAAATATACAATGAGCAGTTCTTC. As protein: CSVDDRKIYNEQFF.

This clonotype was seen only a few times. J is TRBJ1-1 and V is TRBV7-2, with unresolved D. V was cut by 3 bases and J by 6 bases, with 11 bases left in between. This CDR3 spans 13 amino acids. CDR1 is SGHTA, CDR2 FQGNSA, per germline. DNA for the CDR3: TGTGCCAGCAGCTTGTATGTGGAGTCTGAAGCTTTCTTT. Protein sequence: CASSLYVESEAFF. Combining the CDR3 with reference TRBV7-2 and TRBJ1-1 gives the whole variable domain GAGVSQSPSNKVTEKGKDVELRCDPISGHTALYWYRQSLGQGLEFLIYFQGNSAPDKSGLPSDRFSAERTGGSVSTLTIQRTQQEDSAVYLCASSLYVESEAFFGQGTRLTVV.

The rearrangement uses TRBV18 and TRBJ2-3; no clear D gene. The end of the DNA fits TRBJ1-5 better, so the J call may be wrong. Germline V gives CDR1 KGHSH, CDR2 LQKENI. The CDR3 consists of 15 residues. The CDR3 loop is CASSLGGSVTDTQHF. The CDR3 region has the DNA TGTGCCAGCTCACTAGGCGGGAGCGTAACAGATACGCAGCATTTT.

V and J are TRBV20-1 and TRBJ1-4; TRBD1 is a possible D gene (5 bases). V lost 3 bases to trimming and J lost 4 bases, with 12 bases between them. CDR1 is DFQATT and CDR2 is SNEGSKA in the germline V gene (reference sequence). The CDR3 runs 14 residues. The CDR3 DNA follows: TGCAGTGCTAGCGTCAGGAGGGGTAATGAAAAACTGTTTTTT. This encodes CSASVRRGNEKLFF.

The chain combines TRBV6-5 with TRBJ2-5; 7 bases match TRBD1. Trimming cost V 2 bases and J 1 base; bases outside gene matches: 4. The CDR3 contains 15 residues. CDR1 and CDR2 (germline): MNHEY, SVGAGI. CDR3 sequence reads: CASSYDRDSQETQYF. Here the CDR3 DNA reads TGTGCCAGCAGTTACGACCGGGACAGCCAAGAGACCCAGTACTTC.

This clonotype was seen a handful of times. The chain is built from TRBV5-5 and TRBJ2-6; 9 bases line up with TRBD1. The CDR3 runs 18 residues. From germline, CDR1 is SGHKS and CDR2 YYEKEE (reference sequence). V was clipped by 1 base and J by 0 bases; unmatched bases: 5. Here the CDR3 DNA reads TGTGCCAGCAGCTTGTTTGGGACAGGGAACTCTGGGGCCAACGTCCTGACTTTC. Its translation: CASSLFGTGNSGANVLTF.

This chain links TRBV20-1 with TRBJ2-1; possibly TRBD2 for D (6 bases). Trimming cost V 3 bases and J 3 bases, with 12 bases left between them. This CDR3 region has 14 residues. Germline V gives CDR1 DFQATT, CDR2 SNEGSKA (reference sequence). The CDR3 DNA follows: TGCAGTGCTAGCACGGGAGCCTTCTACAATGAGCAGTTCTTC. Amino acid sequence: CSASTGAFYNEQFF.

The rearrangement joins TRBV28 to TRBJ1-5; tentative D call: TRBD1 (5 bases). Trimming pared 6 bases from V and 2 bases from J, leaving 26 bases between. Germline CDR1 is MDHEN and CDR2 is SYDVKM. The CDR3 length is 19 residues. The CDR3 reads CASRRLKGRKVNGNQPQHF. The CDR3 nucleotides are TGTGCCAGCAGACGCCTTAAGGGACGGAAGGTGAACGGCAATCAGCCCCAGCATTTT.

This clonotype was seen only a few times. The V call is TRBV5-1, the J call TRBJ1-1; TRBD1 matches 8 bases. Trimming removed 5 bases from V and 0 bases from J; junction bases left unmatched: 9. Germline V gives CDR1 SGHRS, CDR2 YFSETQ. The CDR3 runs to 16 residues. This CDR3 reads CASRRSGTGLNTEAFF. CDR3 DNA sequence: TGCGCCAGCAGACGGTCCGGGACAGGATTGAACACTGAAGCTTTCTTT. The variable domain in full, with the rest retrieved from reference TRBV5-1 and TRBJ1-1, is KAGVTQTPRYLIKTRGQQVTLSCSPISGHRSVSWYQQTPGQGLQFLFEYFSETQRNKGNFPGRFSGRQFSNSRSEMNVSTLELGDSALYLCASRRSGTGLNTEAFFGQGTRLTVV.

Notes on this clonotype: Germline and junction disagree at one end, which may indicate a read error. V usage is TRBV9 and J usage is TRBJ2-1; D may match TRBD1 or TRBD2 (5 bases each). CDR3 length: 14 amino acids. CDR1 and CDR2 from the germline V gene are SGDLS and YYNGEE. The CDR3 DNA sequence: TGTGCCGGCAGCATATACCCTGAGGGGAATGAGCAGTTCTTC. Its translation is CAGSIYPEGNEQFF.

V usage is TRBV18 and J usage is TRBJ2-1, with a possible D match to TRBD2 (5 bases). Per germline, CDR1 KGHSH and CDR2 LQKENI. CDR3 length: 14 amino acids. V was clipped by 4 bases and J by 6 bases, with 13 bases between them. The CDR3 nucleotides read TGTGCCAGCTCACGAGAGGGAGCTGCCAATGAGCAGTTCTTC. Its protein is CASSREGAANEQFF.

This chain connects TRBV5-1 to TRBJ1-4, with D perhaps matching TRBD1 (5 bases). The CDR3 extends over 14 amino acids. The germline V gene encodes CDR1 SGHRS and CDR2 YFSETQ. Trimming removed 7 bases from V and 7 bases from J, with 17 bases in between. The CDR3 here is CASWLGIQGEKLFF. In DNA form, the CDR3 reads TGCGCCAGCTGGCTGGGGATCCAGGGTGAAAAACTGTTTTTT.

The V and J genes are TRBV5-1 and TRBJ2-5, with 8 bases aligning to TRBD2. V was pared by 6 bases and J by 11 bases, with 15 bases of the junction left unmatched. This CDR3 has 14 amino acids. CDR1 is SGHRS, CDR2 YFSETQ, per germline. CDR3 in DNA: TGCGCCAGCATATTAGTCCCGGGAGGGAATGAGCAGTACTTC. It codes for CASILVPGGNEQYF.

This clonotype was observed a handful of times. The chain combines TRBV19 with TRBJ2-5, with TRBD1 identical over 9 bases. V lost 4 bases, J lost 4 bases, and 7 bases stayed unmatched. Germline V CDR1 and CDR2: LNHDA, SQIVND (reference sequence). The CDR3 has 15 amino acids. The CDR3: CASSKTGTGRETQYF. The CDR3 DNA follows: TGTGCCAGTAGTAAAACCGGGACAGGGAGAGAGACCCAGTACTTC.

V and J are TRBV28 and TRBJ2-1; TRBD1 aligns across 12 bases. CDR1 and CDR2 from the germline V gene are MDHEN and SYDVKM. V gave up 7 bases and J gave up 9 bases; unmatched junction bases: 10. The CDR3 covers 15 residues. CDR3 DNA sequence: TGTGCCAGCAACCGGTTCGGGACAGGGGGCTTTGAGCAGTTCTTC. Its protein product is CASNRFGTGGFEQFF.

Points on this clonotype: A much larger clone is a single base away; this may be a read error. The chain recombines TRBV5-1 with TRBJ2-1; 7 bases line up with TRBD1. This CDR3 contains 15 residues. CDR1 and CDR2 (germline): SGHRS, YFSETQ. CDR3 in DNA: TGCGCCAGCAGCAGACAGGGCGGAGCGTACAGTGAGCAGTTCTTC. Translated: CASSRQGGAYSEQFF.

This clonotype was seen a few times. This chain connects TRBV6-5 to TRBJ2-1; D is perhaps TRBD2 (5 bases). CDR1 is MNHEY and CDR2 is SVGAGI in the germline V gene. The CDR3 has 13 amino acids. Between the trimmed V and J ends, which lost 2 bases and 8 bases, there was a span of 10 bases. Here the CDR3 DNA reads TGTGCCAGCAGTTACATGACTATTCATGAGCAGTTCTTC. Amino acid sequence: CASSYMTIHEQFF.

V is TRBV6-2 or TRBV6-3 and J is TRBJ2-1, with TRBD2 identical over 10 bases. This CDR3 is built from 14 residues. V trimming: 8 bases; J trimming: 7 bases; junction bases outside the gene matches: 8. The V gene's germline CDR1 is MNHEY and CDR2 SVGEGT. The CDR3 reads CASQRQREGNEQFF. The CDR3 nucleotides read TGTGCCAGCCAAAGGCAGCGGGAGGGGAATGAGCAGTTCTTC.

The V call is TRBV3-1, the J call TRBJ2-1; 12 bases map to TRBD2. Germline CDR1 reads LGHDT; CDR2 reads YNNKEL (reference sequence). The CDR3 runs 16 residues. V dropped 4 bases and J dropped 8; count of bases not matched to a gene: 9. Written as DNA, the CDR3 is TGTGCCAGCAGCCTCCTAGCGGGGGGGCTTTGGGATGAGCAGTTCTTC. The encoded protein is CASSLLAGGLWDEQFF.

This clonotype has only a few counts. The gene calls are TRBV2 and TRBJ2-1; D not resolved. Germline CDR1 SNHLY, CDR2 FYNNEI. V lost 6 bases to trimming and J lost 4 bases, with 7 bases between them. The CDR3 sequence is 12 residues long. This chain's CDR3 is CASRGRYNEQFF. As DNA, the CDR3 is TGTGCCAGCAGGGGAAGATACAATGAGCAGTTCTTC.

The chain carries TRBV5-1 and TRBJ2-7; 11 bases are shared with TRBD2. The CDR3 covers 15 residues. The germline V gene has CDR1 SGHRS and CDR2 YFSETQ. J lost 3 bases, V lost 5 bases, and 7 bases had no gene match. The CDR3 sequence: CASRPSGRPSYEQYF. Written as DNA, the CDR3 is TGCGCCAGCAGACCTAGCGGGAGGCCCAGCTACGAGCAGTACTTC.

The V and J genes are TRBV6-2 or TRBV6-3 and TRBJ2-1, with 8 bases that match TRBD2. This CDR3 spans 19 amino acids. Trimming at V came to 5 bases and at J to 5 bases, leaving 20 bases not matched to a gene. Germline CDR1 reads MNHEY; CDR2 reads SVGEGT. The CDR3 DNA sequence: TGTGCCAGCAGTCCCCAAACCCCAGAAGCGGGAGTTCGTCACAATGAGCAGTTCTTC. Protein sequence: CASSPQTPEAGVRHNEQFF.

Comment on this clonotype: One base away lies a much larger clone, so this may be a sequencing read error. The chain has TRBV5-1 and TRBJ2-7; D is unclear. The CDR3 has 11 residues. Trimming took off 7 bases at V and 6 bases at J, with 11 bases between the two ends. CDR1 SGHRS and CDR2 YFSETQ come from the germline V gene. The CDR3 sequence: CASRRGVEQYF. CDR3 in DNA: TGCGCCAGCCGCCGTGGGGTCGAGCAGTACTTC.

The V call is TRBV25-1, the J call TRBJ2-7; weak D call: TRBD2 (5 bases). CDR1 is MGHDK and CDR2 is SYGVNS in the germline V gene. This CDR3 has 14 residues. Between the trimmed V and J ends, which lost 1 base and 5 bases, there was a span of 12 bases. The CDR3 region is CASSEFRGLHEQYF. The DNA for the CDR3 is TGTGCCAGCAGTGAATTTCGGGGTTTGCACGAGCAGTACTTC.

This clonotype was picked up many times. V gene TRBV6-5 combines with J gene TRBJ1-2; 10 bases map to TRBD1. The germline V gene encodes CDR1 MNHEY and CDR2 SVGAGI. V shed 0 bases, J shed 6 bases, and the junction held 10 bases outside the gene matches. This CDR3 is 17 amino acids long. The CDR3, as DNA: TGTGCCAGCAGTTACTCGACAGGGGGCCGGGGGCACGATGGCTACACCTTC. This encodes CASSYSTGGRGHDGYTF.

A word on this clonotype: A much larger clone lies one base from this, so it may be a read error. The chain recombines TRBV6-6 with TRBJ1-2; D might be TRBD1 (6 bases). The CDR3 spans 14 residues. Per the germline V gene, CDR1 is MNHNY and CDR2 is SVGAGI (reference sequence). V lost 0 bases, J lost 6 bases, and 11 bases lay in between. For the CDR3, the DNA is TGTGCCAGCAGTTACTCGCCAGGGGATAATGGCTACACCTTC. This codes for CASSYSPGDNGYTF.

With regard to this clonotype: The conserved closing phenylalanine or tryptophan is absent in this CDR3, likely reflecting a read error. V and J are TRBV10-3 and TRBJ2-1; 9 positions match TRBD2. The ends lost 7 bases at V and 2 bases at J; junction bases unmatched: 9. The CDR3 is 16 amino acids. Per germline, CDR1 ENHRY and CDR2 SYGVKD. The CDR3 bases are TGTGCCATCACGGCAGGACTAGCGACTACCTACAATGAGCAGTTCTGC. Protein product: CAITAGLATTYNEQFC.

This chain joins TRBV6-5 and TRBJ2-4; 13 bases are shared with TRBD2. The J call may be mistaken, given a closer DNA end match to TRBJ2-5. The CDR3 extends over 14 amino acids. The germline V gene has CDR1 MNHEY and CDR2 SVGAGI. This CDR3 is CASGTSGGAKTQYF. The CDR3 DNA is TGTGCCAGCGGAACTAGCGGGGGGGCCAAGACCCAGTACTTC.

The chain has TRBV18 and TRBJ2-6, with 7 bases lining up with TRBD2. The germline gives CDR1 KGHSH, CDR2 LQKENI. The CDR3 is 18 amino acids. The J segment lost 0 bases and the V segment lost 3 bases, leaving 8 bases of the junction unmatched. CDR3: CASSPQPRGSSGANVLTF. In nucleotides, the CDR3 is TGTGCCAGCTCACCCCAACCTCGCGGGAGCTCTGGGGCCAACGTCCTGACTTTC. The full variable domain, with the rest looked up from reference TRBV18 and TRBJ2-6, is NAGVMQNPRHLVRRRGQEARLRCSPMKGHSHVYWYRQLPEEGLKFMVYLQKENIIDESGMPKERFSAEFPKEGPSILRIQQVVRGDSAAYFCASSPQPRGSSGANVLTFGAGSRLTVL.

The rearrangement joins TRBV4-3 to TRBJ2-1, with 10 bases fitting TRBD2. Germline CDR1 and CDR2: LGHNA and YSLEER. Losses at the gene ends were 3 bases for V and 9 bases for J; bases not matched to a gene: 11. This CDR3 has 16 residues. The CDR3 DNA reads as TGCGCCAGCAGCCAGACGTTGGCTAGCGGGAGTGGTGAGCAGTTCTTC. It codes for CASSQTLASGSGEQFF.